These 25 T cell receptor beta chains share one sample of origin, sequenced in a study of OX40 agonist ivuxolimab in advanced cancers. The protocol was immunoSEQ multiplex PCR, while the TCRdb copy is restricted to in-frame clones and leaves out a portion. The sample lists 20,000 to 25,000 clones; roughly 88% were seen once. The sequencing used CD4+ or CD8+ T cells sorted from blood, collected in a trial of the OX40 agonist ivuxolimab. These receptors came from an adult with an advanced solid tumor such as melanoma, head and neck, liver or kidney cancer.

As regards this clone: The junction and the germline gene differ at one end; a read error may be behind it. V usage is TRBV7-3 and J usage is TRBJ2-5, with D possibly matching TRBD1 (6 bases). Germline CDR1 and CDR2: SGHTA and FQGTGA. CDR3 length: 19 residues. The CDR3 DNA reads TGTGCTAGCAGCTTAGGGGGTTTTGGCAGGGTAAGCCAAAGAGAGACCCAGTACTTC. The encoded protein is CASSLGGFGRVSQRETQYF.

This clone was observed a few times. This chain joins TRBV30 and TRBJ1-2, with 7 nucleotides matching TRBD1. Unmatched junction bases numbered 10, after V lost 3 bases and J lost 3 bases. This CDR3 has 15 residues. CDR1 is GTSNPN, CDR2 SVGIG, per germline (reference sequence). The CDR3 protein is CAWSTGALLDYGYTF. The CDR3 DNA follows: TGTGCCTGGAGCACAGGGGCCCTCCTTGACTATGGCTACACCTTC.

This clone was detected once. The chain has TRBV4-1 and TRBJ1-1, with D perhaps matching TRBD1 (5 bases). This CDR3 region has 17 residues. Germline CDR1 and CDR2: MGHRA and YSYEKL. Trimming removed 4 bases from V and 1 base from J, with 19 bases in between. The CDR3 loop reads CASSPFGQITQNTEAFF. The DNA for the CDR3 is TGCGCCAGCAGCCCCTTTGGACAAATCACTCAGAACACTGAAGCTTTCTTT.

The chain couples TRBV19 to TRBJ2-7; perhaps TRBD2 as D (6 bases). Germline V gene data show CDR1 as LNHDA and CDR2 as SQIVND (reference sequence). The length of the CDR3 is 15 residues. The V and J ends lost 5 bases and 3 bases respectively, with 17 bases between them. The DNA for the CDR3 is TGTGCCAGTAGTCCGGGACTCACACCGTTCTACGAGCAGTACTTC. Translating gives CASSPGLTPFYEQYF.

The CDR3 reads CASSMGLSRVALDQETQYF. The CDR3 nucleotides read TGTGCCAGTAGTATGGGGCTGAGCAGAGTAGCCCTAGATCAAGAGACCCAGTACTTC. V and J are TRBV19 and TRBJ2-5; possibly TRBD1 for D (5 bases). V shed 3 bases and J shed 2 bases, with 25 bases lying between them. The CDR3 is 19 residues long. Per the germline V gene, CDR1 is LNHDA and CDR2 is SQIVND (reference sequence).

The chain combines TRBV18 with TRBJ2-7; D is possibly TRBD1 or TRBD2 (5 bases each). V dropped 3 bases and J dropped 2 bases, with 11 bases sitting between them. From germline, CDR1 is KGHSH and CDR2 LQKENI. CDR3 length: 14 amino acids. The CDR3 loop is CASSPGDAAYEQYF. The CDR3 DNA reads TGTGCCAGCTCACCTGGGGACGCCGCCTACGAGCAGTACTTC. Filled out from reference TRBV18 and TRBJ2-7, the complete variable domain reads NAGVMQNPRHLVRRRGQEARLRCSPMKGHSHVYWYRQLPEEGLKFMVYLQKENIIDESGMPKERFSAEFPKEGPSILRIQQVVRGDSAAYFCASSPGDAAYEQYFGPGTRLTVT.

CDR3 protein: CASSLFSGGLGDEQFF. The DNA for the CDR3 is TGTGCCAGCAGCTTATTCTCGGGAGGCCTTGGCGATGAGCAGTTCTTC. The chain links TRBV7-9 to TRBJ2-1, with TRBD2 matching 7 bases. The CDR3 runs 16 residues. From germline, CDR1 is SEHNR and CDR2 FQNEAQ (reference sequence). The junction had 12 bases not matched to a gene; V was cut back by 2 bases and J by 8 bases.

The chain combines TRBV28 with TRBJ2-7; D call uncertain. The CDR3 is 17 residues long. From germline, CDR1 is MDHEN and CDR2 SYDVKM. Trimming shortened V by 3 bases and J by 0 bases, and 18 bases separated the two germline ends. Here the CDR3 DNA reads TGTGCCAGCAGTTTTCTTTGGCTGCGGAAGAGCTCCTACGAGCAGTACTTC. This sequence encodes CASSFLWLRKSSYEQYF. Supplemented by reference TRBV28 and TRBJ2-7, the full variable domain reads DVKVTQSSRYLVKRTGEKVFLECVQDMDHENMFWYRQDPGLGLRLIYFSYDVKMKEKGDIPEGYSVSREKKERFSLILESASTNQTSMYLCASSFLWLRKSSYEQYFGPGTRLTVT.

V gene TRBV14 combines with J gene TRBJ2-7, with a tentative D call TRBD1 (6 bases). The CDR3 length is 14 residues. V lost 1 base and J lost 4, with 11 bases in between. Germline assignment: CDR1 SGHDN and CDR2 FVKESK. In nucleotides, the CDR3 is TGTGCCAGCAGCCAAGGAACAGGGTGGTACGAGCAGTACTTC. Its protein product is CASSQGTGWYEQYF.

The CDR3 DNA reads as TGTGCCAGCAGCTTATCCTATAGCAATCAGCCCCAGCATTTT. The encoded protein is CASSLSYSNQPQHF. The V gene is TRBV5-6, the J gene TRBJ1-5; D remains ambiguous. The CDR3 is 14 residues long. Looked up from germline, CDR1 is SGHDT and CDR2 is YYEEEE. Trimming stripped 2 bases from V and 0 bases from J, with 6 bases between.

This chain uses TRBV6-1 with TRBJ2-3; the D gene is possibly TRBD2 (6 bases). The CDR3 extends over 15 amino acids. The germline V gene encodes CDR1 MNHNS and CDR2 SASEGT. The V end was cut by 4 bases, the J end by 2 bases, with 13 bases between. CDR3: CASSVIGGTTDTQYF. In DNA, the CDR3 is TGTGCCAGCAGTGTAATTGGCGGGACCACAGATACGCAGTATTTT.

The rearrangement links TRBV27 to TRBJ2-1, with D possibly matching TRBD2 (6 bases). The CDR3 has 15 residues. CDR1 MNHEY and CDR2 SMNVEV come from the germline V gene (reference sequence). V lost 1 base to trimming and J lost 0 bases, with 7 bases between them. The CDR3 here is CASSLLRDSYNEQFF. In DNA, the CDR3 is TGTGCCAGCAGTTTATTGCGGGACTCCTACAATGAGCAGTTCTTC.

This clone was found once. The V call is TRBV10-2, the J call TRBJ2-7; 7 nucleotides agree with TRBD2. Germline V gene lookup returns CDR1 WSHSY and CDR2 SAAADI. This CDR3 is built from 12 residues. V shed 6 bases and J 5 bases; nucleotides not matched to a gene: 4. The CDR3 DNA reads TGCGCCAGCAGGCCGGGGGGTGACGAGCAGTACTTC. This codes for CASRPGGDEQYF.

The CDR3 DNA is TGTGCCAGCAGTTGGGCAGGGGCTTCGAACTATGGCTACACCTTC. Its protein product is CASSWAGASNYGYTF. This sequence joins TRBV27 and TRBJ1-2, with a tentative D call TRBD1 (6 bases). The CDR3 is 15 amino acids. The V end lost 4 bases, the J end lost 2 bases, and 14 bases lay between the germline ends. In germline, CDR1 is MNHEY, CDR2 SMNVEV (reference sequence).

As DNA, the CDR3 is TGTGCCAGCAGTCTGGGGACATCCAGCTTAAACATTCAGTACTTC. Translating it yields CASSLGTSSLNIQYF. V is TRBV28 and J is TRBJ2-4, with D perhaps TRBD1 (6 bases). V was cut by 5 bases and J by 6 bases, with 17 bases left in between. The CDR3 extends over 15 amino acids. From germline, CDR1 is MDHEN and CDR2 SYDVKM.

V gene TRBV9 combines with J gene TRBJ2-3; D unclear. The V end was cut by 0 bases, the J end by 3 bases, with 11 bases between. Germline CDR1 is SGDLS and CDR2 is YYNGEE. The CDR3 loop spans 15 amino acids. CDR3 sequence reads: CASSVAPGLTDTQYF. The CDR3 region has the DNA TGTGCCAGCAGCGTAGCCCCCGGGCTAACAGATACGCAGTATTTT.

V usage is TRBV9 and J usage is TRBJ1-2; no reliable D call. Trimming took 0 bases from V and 4 from J, leaving 13 bases between them. Per the germline V gene, CDR1 is SGDLS and CDR2 is YYNGEE. The CDR3 is made up of 15 amino acids. The chain's CDR3 is CASSVESQNPYGYTF. In nucleotides, the CDR3 is TGTGCCAGCAGCGTAGAGAGCCAGAACCCCTATGGCTACACCTTC. Drawing the rest from reference TRBV9 and TRBJ1-2, the complete variable domain is DSGVTQTPKHLITATGQRVTLRCSPRSGDLSVYWYQQSLDQGLQFLIQYYNGEERAKGNILERFSAQQFPDLHSELNLSSLELGDSALYFCASSVESQNPYGYTFGSGTRLTVV.

This clone has a handful of counts. The V gene is TRBV7-2, the J gene TRBJ2-1, with TRBD2 identical over 7 bases. The CDR3 has 14 residues. The germline gives CDR1 SGHTA, CDR2 FQGNSA. Trimming removed 0 bases from V and 6 bases from J; junction bases left unmatched: 2. In nucleotides, the CDR3 is TGTGCCAGCAGCTTAGCGGCGGGAGCCAATGAGCAGTTCTTC. Translating it yields CASSLAAGANEQFF.

This rearrangement joins TRBV7-9 to TRBJ2-3, with 7 bases aligning to TRBD2. The length of the CDR3 is 18 residues. Germline V gene sequence: CDR1 SEHNR, CDR2 FQNEAQ (reference sequence). The ends lost 2 bases at V and 1 base at J; junction bases unmatched: 12. The DNA of the CDR3 is TGTGCCAGCAGCTTATGGGCGTCTAGCGGTCCCGGCACAGATACGCAGTATTTT. Its protein product is CASSLWASSGPGTDTQYF.

J is TRBJ2-1 and V is TRBV15; D is possibly TRBD1 (5 bases). This CDR3 contains 14 residues. CDR1 is LNHNV and CDR2 is YYDKDF in the germline V gene (reference sequence). The V gene lost 0 bases and the J gene lost 9 bases, with 12 bases spanning the gap. The CDR3 sequence: CATSRDQGTSEQFF. For the CDR3, the DNA is TGTGCCACCAGCAGAGACCAGGGTACAAGTGAGCAGTTCTTC.

V gene TRBV6-1 combines with J gene TRBJ1-5; D is unresolved. The germline V and J ends were trimmed by 7 bases and 0 bases, with 13 bases remaining between them. Germline-derived CDR1 and CDR2 are MNHNS and SASEGT. The CDR3 loop spans 15 amino acids. The CDR3 region has the DNA TGTGCCAGCACCCTCACGGACTATAGCAATCAGCCCCAGCATTTT. This translates into CASTLTDYSNQPQHF.

The genes are TRBV10-2 and TRBJ2-7, with 7 bases matching TRBD1. V was pared by 3 bases and J by 4 bases, with 6 bases of the junction left unmatched. Germline V CDR1 and CDR2: WSHSY, SAAADI. The length of the CDR3 is 14 residues. For the CDR3, the DNA is TGCGCCAGCAGTGACCGGGGACAGAGTTACGAGCAGTACTTC. Amino acids: CASSDRGQSYEQYF.

The V gene is TRBV5-1, the J gene TRBJ2-7; 7 nucleotides align to TRBD2. With 5 bases clipped from V and 3 bases from J, the junction kept 5 bases outside the gene matches. This CDR3 has 13 residues. Germline CDR1 is SGHRS and CDR2 is YFSETQ. Here the CDR3 DNA reads TGCGCCAGCAGACCCTCTAGCGGCTACGAGCAGTACTTC. Its protein product is CASRPSSGYEQYF.

The rearrangement uses TRBV5-4 and TRBJ2-7; 8 bases match TRBD1. The CDR3 is 17 residues long. The germline V gene has CDR1 SGHNT and CDR2 YYREEE (reference sequence). J gave up 7 bases and V 5 bases, and 20 bases lay outside the gene matches. The CDR3 region has the DNA TGTGCCAGCAGACATAGACAGGGGTTTAAAGGGCTACGGGAGCAGTACTTC. It translates to CASRHRQGFKGLREQYF.

The V gene is TRBV28, the J gene TRBJ2-7; D unclear. The germline V gene has CDR1 MDHEN and CDR2 SYDVKM. Trimming removed 8 bases at V and 3 bases at J, with 23 bases between. The CDR3 consists of 16 residues. CDR3 in amino acids: CASFTPRAGRNYEQYF. The CDR3 nucleotides read TGTGCCAGCTTCACTCCTCGGGCAGGACGAAACTACGAGCAGTACTTC. The whole variable domain, filled in from reference TRBV28 and TRBJ2-7, reads DVKVTQSSRYLVKRTGEKVFLECVQDMDHENMFWYRQDPGLGLRLIYFSYDVKMKEKGDIPEGYSVSREKKERFSLILESASTNQTSMYLCASFTPRAGRNYEQYFGPGTRLTVT.